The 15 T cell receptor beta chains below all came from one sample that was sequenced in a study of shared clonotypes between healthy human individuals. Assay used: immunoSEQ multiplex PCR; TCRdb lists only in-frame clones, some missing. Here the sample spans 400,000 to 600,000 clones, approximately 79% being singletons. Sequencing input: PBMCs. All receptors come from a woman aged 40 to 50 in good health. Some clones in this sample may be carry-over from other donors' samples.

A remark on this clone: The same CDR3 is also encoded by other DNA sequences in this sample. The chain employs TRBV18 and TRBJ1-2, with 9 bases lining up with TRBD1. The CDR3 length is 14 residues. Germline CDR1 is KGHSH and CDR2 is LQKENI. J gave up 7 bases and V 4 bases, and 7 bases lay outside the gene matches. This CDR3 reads CASSLGQGRSGYTF. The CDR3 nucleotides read TGTGCCAGCTCACTTGGACAGGGGAGGAGTGGCTACACCTTC.

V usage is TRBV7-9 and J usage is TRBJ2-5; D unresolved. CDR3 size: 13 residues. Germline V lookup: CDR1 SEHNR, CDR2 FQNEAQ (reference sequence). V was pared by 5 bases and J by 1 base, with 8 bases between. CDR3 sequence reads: CASSARPQETQYF. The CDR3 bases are TGTGCCAGCAGCGCTAGACCCCAAGAGACCCAGTACTTC. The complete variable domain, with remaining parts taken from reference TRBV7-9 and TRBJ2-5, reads DTGVSQNPRHKITKRGQNVTFRCDPISEHNRLYWYRQTLGQGPEFLTYFQNEAQLEKSRLLSDRFSAERPKGSFSTLEIQRTEQGDSAMYLCASSARPQETQYFGPGTRLLVL.

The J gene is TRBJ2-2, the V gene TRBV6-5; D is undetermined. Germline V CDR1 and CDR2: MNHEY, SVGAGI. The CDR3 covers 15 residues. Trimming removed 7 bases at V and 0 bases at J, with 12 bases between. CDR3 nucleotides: TGTGCCAGCAAAACCCTACAAGCGAACACCGGGGAGCTGTTTTTT. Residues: CASKTLQANTGELFF.

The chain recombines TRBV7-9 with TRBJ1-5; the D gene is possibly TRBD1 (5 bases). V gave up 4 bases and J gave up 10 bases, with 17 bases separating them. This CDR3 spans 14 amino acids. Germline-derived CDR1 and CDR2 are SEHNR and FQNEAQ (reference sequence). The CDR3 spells CASSSRDGTRPQHF. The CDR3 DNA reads TGTGCCAGCAGCTCCCGGGACGGGACCCGTCCCCAGCATTTT.

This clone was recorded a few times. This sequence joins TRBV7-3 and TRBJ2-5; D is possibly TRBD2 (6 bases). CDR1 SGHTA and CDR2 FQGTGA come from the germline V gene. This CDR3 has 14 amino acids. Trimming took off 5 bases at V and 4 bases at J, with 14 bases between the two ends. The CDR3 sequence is CASSPLGGGETQYF. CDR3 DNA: TGTGCCAGCAGCCCCCTCGGGGGAGGAGAGACCCAGTACTTC.

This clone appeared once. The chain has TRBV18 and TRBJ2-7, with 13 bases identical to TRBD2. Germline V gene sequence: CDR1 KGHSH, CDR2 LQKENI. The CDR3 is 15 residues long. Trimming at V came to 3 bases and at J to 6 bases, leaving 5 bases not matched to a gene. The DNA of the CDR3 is TGTGCCAGCTCACCGCGGACTAGCGGGAGTGGCGAGCAGTACTTC. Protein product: CASSPRTSGSGEQYF.

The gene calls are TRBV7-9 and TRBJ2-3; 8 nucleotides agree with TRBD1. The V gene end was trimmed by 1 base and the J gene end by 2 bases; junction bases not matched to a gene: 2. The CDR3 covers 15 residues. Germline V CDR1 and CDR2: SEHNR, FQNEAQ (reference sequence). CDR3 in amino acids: CASSLDQGATDTQYF. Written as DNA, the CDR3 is TGTGCCAGCAGCTTAGATCAGGGGGCCACAGATACGCAGTATTTT. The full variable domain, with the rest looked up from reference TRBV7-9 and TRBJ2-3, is DTGVSQNPRHKITKRGQNVTFRCDPISEHNRLYWYRQTLGQGPEFLTYFQNEAQLEKSRLLSDRFSAERPKGSFSTLEIQRTEQGDSAMYLCASSLDQGATDTQYFGPGTRLTVL.

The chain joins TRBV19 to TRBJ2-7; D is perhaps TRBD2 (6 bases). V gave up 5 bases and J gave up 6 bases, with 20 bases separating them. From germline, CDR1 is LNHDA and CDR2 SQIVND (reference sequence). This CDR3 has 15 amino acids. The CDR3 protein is CASSERSRDWGEQYF. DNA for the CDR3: TGTGCCAGTAGTGAGCGATCCAGGGACTGGGGCGAGCAGTACTTC.

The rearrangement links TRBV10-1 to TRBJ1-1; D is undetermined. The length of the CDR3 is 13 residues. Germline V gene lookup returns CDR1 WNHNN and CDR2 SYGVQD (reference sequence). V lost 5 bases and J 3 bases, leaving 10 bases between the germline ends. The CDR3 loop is CASSPGRHTEAFF. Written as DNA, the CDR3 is TGCGCCAGCAGTCCGGGTCGGCACACTGAAGCTTTCTTT.

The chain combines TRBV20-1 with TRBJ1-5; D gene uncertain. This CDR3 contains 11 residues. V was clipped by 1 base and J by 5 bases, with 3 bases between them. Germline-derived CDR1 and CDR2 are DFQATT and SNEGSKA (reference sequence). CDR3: CSARGHQPQHF. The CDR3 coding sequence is TGCAGTGCTAGAGGTCATCAGCCCCAGCATTTT.

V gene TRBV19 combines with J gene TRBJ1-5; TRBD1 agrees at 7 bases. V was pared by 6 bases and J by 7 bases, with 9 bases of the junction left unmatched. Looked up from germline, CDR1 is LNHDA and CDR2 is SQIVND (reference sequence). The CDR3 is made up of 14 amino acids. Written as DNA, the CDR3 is TGTGCCAGTAGCGGACAGGTAGATAACCAGCCCCAGCATTTT. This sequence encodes CASSGQVDNQPQHF.

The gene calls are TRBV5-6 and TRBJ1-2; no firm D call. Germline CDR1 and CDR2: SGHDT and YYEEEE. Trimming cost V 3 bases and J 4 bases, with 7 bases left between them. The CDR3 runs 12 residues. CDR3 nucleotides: TGTGCCAGCAGCTCCGGGAGCTATGGCTACACCTTC. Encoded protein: CASSSGSYGYTF.

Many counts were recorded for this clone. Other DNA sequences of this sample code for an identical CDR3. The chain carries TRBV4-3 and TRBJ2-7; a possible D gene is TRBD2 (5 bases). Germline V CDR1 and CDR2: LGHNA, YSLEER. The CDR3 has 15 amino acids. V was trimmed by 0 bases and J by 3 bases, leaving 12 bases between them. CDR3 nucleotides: TGCGCCAGCAGCCAAGAGAGCGGCGAGTACTACGAGCAGTACTTC. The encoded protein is CASSQESGEYYEQYF.

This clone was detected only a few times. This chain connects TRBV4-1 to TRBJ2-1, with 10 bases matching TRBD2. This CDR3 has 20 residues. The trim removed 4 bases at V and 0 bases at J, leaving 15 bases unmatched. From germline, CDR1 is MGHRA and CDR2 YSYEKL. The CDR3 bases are TGCGCCAGCAGCCCCTATTTGTGGAAGCGGGAGGGCCACTCCTACAATGAGCAGTTCTTC. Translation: CASSPYLWKREGHSYNEQFF.

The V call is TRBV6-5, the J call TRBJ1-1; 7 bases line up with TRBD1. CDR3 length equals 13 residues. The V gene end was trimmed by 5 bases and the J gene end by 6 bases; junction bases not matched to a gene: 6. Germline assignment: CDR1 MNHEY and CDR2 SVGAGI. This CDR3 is CASSGGRGSEAFF. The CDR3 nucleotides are TGTGCCAGCAGTGGGGGCAGGGGGTCTGAAGCTTTCTTT.